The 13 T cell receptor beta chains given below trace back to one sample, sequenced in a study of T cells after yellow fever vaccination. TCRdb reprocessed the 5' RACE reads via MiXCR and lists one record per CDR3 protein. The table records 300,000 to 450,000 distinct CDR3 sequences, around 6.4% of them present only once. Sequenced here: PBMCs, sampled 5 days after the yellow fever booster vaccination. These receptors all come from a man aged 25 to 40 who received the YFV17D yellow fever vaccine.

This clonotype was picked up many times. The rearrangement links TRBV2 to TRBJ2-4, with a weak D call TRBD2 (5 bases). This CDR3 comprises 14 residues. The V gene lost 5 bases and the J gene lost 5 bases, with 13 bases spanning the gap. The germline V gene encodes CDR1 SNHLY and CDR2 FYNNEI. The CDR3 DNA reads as TGTGCCAGCAGTCCCCGGACTGGTCAAAACATTCAGTACTTC. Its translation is CASSPRTGQNIQYF.

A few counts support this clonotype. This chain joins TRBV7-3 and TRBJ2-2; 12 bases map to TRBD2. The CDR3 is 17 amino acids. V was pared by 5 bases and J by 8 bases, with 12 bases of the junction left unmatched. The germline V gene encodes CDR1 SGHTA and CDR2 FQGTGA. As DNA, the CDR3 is TGTGCCAGCAGCCCCGTGCGGCTAGCGGGAGGGATGGGGGAGCTGTTTTTT. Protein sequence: CASSPVRLAGGMGELFF.

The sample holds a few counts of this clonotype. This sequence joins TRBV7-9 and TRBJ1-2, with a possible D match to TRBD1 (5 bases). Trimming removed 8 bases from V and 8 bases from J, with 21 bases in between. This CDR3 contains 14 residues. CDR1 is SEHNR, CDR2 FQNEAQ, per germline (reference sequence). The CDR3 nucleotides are TGTGCCAGCGCCTCTTTTAGGGGCCAAGAGGGCTACACCTTC. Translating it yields CASASFRGQEGYTF.

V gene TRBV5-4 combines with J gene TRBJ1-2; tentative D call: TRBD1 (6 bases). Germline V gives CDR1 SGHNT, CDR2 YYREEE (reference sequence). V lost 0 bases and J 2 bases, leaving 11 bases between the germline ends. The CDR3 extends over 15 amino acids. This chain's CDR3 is CASSLAGQLNYGYTF. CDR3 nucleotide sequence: TGTGCCAGCAGCTTGGCAGGACAGTTAAACTATGGCTACACCTTC.

Here the CDR3 DNA reads TGTGCCAGCAGCGCAGGGACCTACAATGAGCAGTTCTTC. The encoded protein is CASSAGTYNEQFF. The genes are TRBV7-9 and TRBJ2-1; maybe TRBD1 (5 bases). CDR3 size: 13 residues. The V gene lost 5 bases and the J gene lost 2 bases, with 7 bases spanning the gap. Germline V gene data show CDR1 as SEHNR and CDR2 as FQNEAQ (reference sequence).

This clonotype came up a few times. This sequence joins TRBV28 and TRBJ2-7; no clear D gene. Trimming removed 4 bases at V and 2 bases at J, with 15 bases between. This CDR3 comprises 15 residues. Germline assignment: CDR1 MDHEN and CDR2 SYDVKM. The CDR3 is CASSSGRLTPYEQYF. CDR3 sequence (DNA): TGTGCCAGCAGTTCTGGGCGCCTCACGCCCTACGAGCAGTACTTC.

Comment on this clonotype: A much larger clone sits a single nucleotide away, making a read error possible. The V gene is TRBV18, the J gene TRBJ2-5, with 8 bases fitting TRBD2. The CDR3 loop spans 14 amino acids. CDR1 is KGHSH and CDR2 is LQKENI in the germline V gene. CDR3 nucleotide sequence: TGTGCCAGCCCACCACCCGGGAGGGCGAAGACCCAGTACTTC. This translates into CASPPPGRAKTQYF.

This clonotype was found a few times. The CDR3 sequence: CASSLAGLAGMGELFF. CDR3 DNA sequence: TGTGCCAGCAGCCTGGCGGGGCTAGCTGGGATGGGGGAGCTGTTTTTT. The V and J genes are TRBV7-2 and TRBJ2-2, with TRBD2 as a possible D gene (6 bases). V shed 5 bases and J shed 8 bases, with 21 bases lying between them. The CDR3 loop spans 16 amino acids. Germline V gives CDR1 SGHTA, CDR2 FQGNSA.

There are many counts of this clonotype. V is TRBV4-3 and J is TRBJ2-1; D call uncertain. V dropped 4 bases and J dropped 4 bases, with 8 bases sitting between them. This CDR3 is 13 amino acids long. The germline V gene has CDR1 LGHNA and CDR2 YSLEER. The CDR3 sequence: CASSPDQYNEQFF. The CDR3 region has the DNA TGCGCCAGCAGCCCCGACCAGTACAATGAGCAGTTCTTC.

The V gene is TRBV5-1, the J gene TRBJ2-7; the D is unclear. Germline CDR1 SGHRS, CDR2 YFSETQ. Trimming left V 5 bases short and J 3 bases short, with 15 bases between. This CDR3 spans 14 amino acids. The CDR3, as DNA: TGCGCCAGCAGAACGGAACCCCCTCGCTACGAGCAGTACTTC. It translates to CASRTEPPRYEQYF.

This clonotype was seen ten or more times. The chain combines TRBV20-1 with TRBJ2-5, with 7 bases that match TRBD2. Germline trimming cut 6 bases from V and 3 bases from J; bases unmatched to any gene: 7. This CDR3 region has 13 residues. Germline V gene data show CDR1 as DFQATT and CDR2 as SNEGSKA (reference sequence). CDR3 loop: CSALGTNEETQYF. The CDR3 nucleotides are TGCAGTGCCCTCGGGACTAATGAAGAGACCCAGTACTTC.

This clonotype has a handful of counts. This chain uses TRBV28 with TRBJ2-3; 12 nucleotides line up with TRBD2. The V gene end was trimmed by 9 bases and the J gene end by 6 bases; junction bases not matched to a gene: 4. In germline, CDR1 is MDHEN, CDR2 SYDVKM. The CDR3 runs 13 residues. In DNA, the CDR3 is TGTGCCAGTAGACTAGCGGGAGTGGATACGCAGTATTTT. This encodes CASRLAGVDTQYF. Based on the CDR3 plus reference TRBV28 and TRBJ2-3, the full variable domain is DVKVTQSSRYLVKRTGEKVFLECVQDMDHENMFWYRQDPGLGLRLIYFSYDVKMKEKGDIPEGYSVSREKKERFSLILESASTNQTSMYLCASRLAGVDTQYFGPGTRLTVL.

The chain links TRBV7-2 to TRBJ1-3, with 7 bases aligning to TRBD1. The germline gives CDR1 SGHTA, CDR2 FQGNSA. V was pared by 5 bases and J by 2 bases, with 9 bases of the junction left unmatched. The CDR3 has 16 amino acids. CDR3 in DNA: TGTGCCAGCAGCGGAAGGACAGGAGCCGCTGGAAACACCATATATTTT. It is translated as CASSGRTGAAGNTIYF.